Below, 29 T cell receptor beta chains from the same sample are listed, as sequenced in a study of T cell responses to AZD1222 COVID-19 vaccine. Sequenced by immunoSEQ multiplex PCR; TCRdb stores in-frame clones only, minus some. The table lists 65,000 to 95,000 clones, around 81% of them singletons. This material consisted of peripheral blood, taken on day 0 of AZD1222 vaccination. The origin of the receptors is an adult in good health.

The chain uses TRBV13 and TRBJ1-5; D call uncertain. There are 13 residues in the CDR3. V was pared by 5 bases and J by 0 bases, with 5 bases between. Germline CDR1 and CDR2: PRHDT and FYEKMQ (reference sequence). For the CDR3, the DNA is TGTGCCAGCAGCGCAAGTAGCAATCAGCCCCAGCATTTT. Its translation: CASSASSNQPQHF.

The CDR3 nucleotides are TGCGCCAGCAGCTTCACTAGCGGGGGCTACAATGAGCAGTTCTTC. Residues: CASSFTSGGYNEQFF. The chain links TRBV5-1 to TRBJ2-1, with TRBD2 matching 11 bases. CDR3 length equals 15 residues. Germline assignment: CDR1 SGHRS and CDR2 YFSETQ. Germline trimming cut 2 bases from V and 3 bases from J; bases unmatched to any gene: 1.

The J gene is TRBJ1-5, the V gene TRBV19; D not resolved. The V end lost 10 bases, the J end lost 5 bases, and 6 bases lay between the germline ends. Germline-derived CDR1 and CDR2 are LNHDA and SQIVND (reference sequence). The CDR3 has 10 residues. CDR3 DNA: TGTGCCACTGGGTATCAGCCCCAGCATTTT. It yields the protein CATGYQPQHF.

This clone was observed a single time. V gene TRBV11-2 combines with J gene TRBJ2-7; 8 nucleotides line up with TRBD2. Trimming removed 3 bases from V and 3 bases from J; junction bases left unmatched: 10. This CDR3 region has 16 residues. The germline V gene has CDR1 SGHAT and CDR2 FQNNGV. The CDR3 DNA sequence: TGTGCCAGCAGCTTCAATTTGGGCGGGGGGTACTACGAGCAGTACTTC. Its translation is CASSFNLGGGYYEQYF.

This clone was counted a few times. The V gene is TRBV19, the J gene TRBJ1-5; possibly TRBD1 for D (5 bases). The CDR3 has 16 residues. Germline V lookup: CDR1 LNHDA, CDR2 SQIVND (reference sequence). Trimming left V 4 bases short and J 0 bases short, with 13 bases between. CDR3 sequence (DNA): TGTGCCAGTAGTAACCGGGGCAGATATAGCAATCAGCCCCAGCATTTT. Translating it yields CASSNRGRYSNQPQHF.

The V call is TRBV3-1 (or the pseudogene TRBV3-2), the J call TRBJ2-5, with D perhaps TRBD1 (5 bases). In germline, CDR1 is LGHDT, CDR2 YNNKEL (reference sequence). The V end lost 4 bases, the J end lost 5 bases, and 17 bases lay between the germline ends. There are 15 residues in the CDR3. The CDR3: CASSPRTKGRETQYF. DNA for the CDR3: TGTGCCAGCAGCCCACGGACAAAGGGCAGGGAGACCCAGTACTTC.

The chain is built from TRBV19 and TRBJ2-7; D is ambiguous. Germline lookup yields CDR1 LNHDA and CDR2 SQIVND (reference sequence). V was clipped by 6 bases and J by 3 bases, with 9 bases between them. There are 12 residues in the CDR3. The CDR3 region is CASRGSHYEQYF. The DNA for the CDR3 is TGTGCCAGTAGGGGGTCACACTACGAGCAGTACTTC.

The gene calls are TRBV6-6 and TRBJ1-5; weak D call: TRBD1 (5 bases). Germline V lookup: CDR1 MNHNY, CDR2 SVGAGI (reference sequence). The CDR3 contains 14 residues. Trimming removed 4 bases from V and 0 bases from J, with 7 bases in between. As DNA, the CDR3 is TGTGCCAGCAGTTCTGGGGGTAGCAATCAGCCCCAGCATTTT. Translating gives CASSSGGSNQPQHF.

The gene calls are TRBV5-1 and TRBJ1-2; unclear D gene. The CDR3 loop spans 12 amino acids. Trimming removed 5 bases at V and 6 bases at J, with 11 bases between. Germline-derived CDR1 and CDR2 are SGHRS and YFSETQ. The CDR3 DNA is TGCGCCAGCAGACGTAGTATGGATGGCTACACCTTC. The encoded protein is CASRRSMDGYTF.

The genes are TRBV11-2 and TRBJ1-1, with 12 positions matching TRBD1. The germline CDR1 and CDR2 sequences are SGHAT and FQNNGV. The CDR3 is 16 amino acids. V gave up 3 bases and J gave up 5 bases; unmatched junction bases: 7. CDR3 coding DNA: TGTGCCAGCAGCTTCGGGACAGGGGGCCAGGGGACTGAAGCTTTCTTT. It yields the protein CASSFGTGGQGTEAFF. The full variable domain, in which reference TRBV11-2 and TRBJ1-1 provide the parts outside the CDR3, is EAGVAQSPRYKIIEKRQSVAFWCNPISGHATLYWYQQILGQGPKLLIQFQNNGVVDDSQLPKDRFSAERLKGVDSTLKIQPAKLEDSAVYLCASSFGTGGQGTEAFFGQGTRLTVV.

The chain employs TRBV28 and TRBJ1-4; D gene unclear. V was shortened by 5 bases and J by 2 bases, with 12 bases between the two germline ends. The CDR3 is 15 residues long. CDR1 MDHEN and CDR2 SYDVKM come from the germline V gene. The CDR3 DNA reads TGTGCCAGCAGTCACCTAGGGCAGACTAATGAAAAACTGTTTTTT. Amino acid sequence: CASSHLGQTNEKLFF.

This chain uses TRBV2 with TRBJ2-1; 8 bases fit TRBD2. V lost 8 bases to trimming and J lost 3 bases; unmatched junction nucleotides: 9. CDR1 is SNHLY, CDR2 FYNNEI, per germline. This CDR3 has 15 residues. The DNA of the CDR3 is TGTGCCAGCTCCCGAATCACTAGCGGCTACAATGAGCAGTTCTTC. Its protein product is CASSRITSGYNEQFF.

This chain joins TRBV28 and TRBJ2-3; the D is unclear. V was clipped by 8 bases and J by 1 base, with 16 bases between them. The germline gives CDR1 MDHEN, CDR2 SYDVKM. This CDR3 contains 15 residues. The CDR3 sequence is CASPSSKKGTDTQYF. The CDR3 region has the DNA TGTGCCAGCCCGAGTAGTAAGAAGGGCACAGATACGCAGTATTTT.

Points on this clone: The germline gene is not matched at one end of the junction; a read error may be the cause. This chain connects TRBV6-5 to TRBJ1-4; D gene ambiguous. Germline V gene sequence: CDR1 MNHEY, CDR2 SVGAGI. CDR3 length: 15 residues. Here the CDR3 reads CASSYSGSTNEKLFF. The CDR3 DNA reads as TGTGCCAGTAGTTACTCGGGATCAACTAATGAAAAACTGTTTTTT.

The gene calls are TRBV7-8 and TRBJ2-7, with D tentatively TRBD1 (6 bases). Germline V lookup: CDR1 SGHVS, CDR2 FQNEAQ. The CDR3 has 16 residues. V lost 4 bases to trimming and J lost 6 bases, with 22 bases between them. The CDR3 DNA is TGTGCCAGCAGCTCCCTTGAAGCTTTAACAGGGACCGAGCAGTACTTC. Protein: CASSSLEALTGTEQYF.

V usage is TRBV10-3 and J usage is TRBJ1-1; D is unresolved. CDR3 size: 11 residues. The V gene's germline CDR1 is ENHRY and CDR2 SYGVKD. V gave up 9 bases and J gave up 8 bases, with 13 bases separating them. The CDR3 bases are TGTGCCATTAATGATGGCCGCGAAGCTTTCTTT. This sequence encodes CAINDGREAFF.

The chain has TRBV15 and TRBJ1-5, with TRBD1 matching 9 bases. CDR3 length equals 17 residues. V was clipped by 0 bases and J by 6 bases; unmatched bases: 9. The germline CDR1 and CDR2 sequences are LNHNV and YYDKDF (reference sequence). Here the CDR3 DNA reads TGTGCCACCAGCAGAGACCAGGTCCGGGACAGGGTTCAGCCCCAGCATTTT. It codes for CATSRDQVRDRVQPQHF.

The chain uses TRBV7-2 and TRBJ2-7; 9 positions match TRBD2. Germline V lookup: CDR1 SGHTA, CDR2 FQGNSA. The CDR3 has 16 residues. V shed 4 bases, J shed 6 bases, and the junction held 13 bases outside the gene matches. CDR3 DNA: TGTGCCAGCAGCTCCTATCCAGCGGGAGGTCGGAGCGAGCAGTACTTC. Protein sequence: CASSSYPAGGRSEQYF.

This clone has a handful of counts. The genes are TRBV2 and TRBJ1-2; TRBD1 matches at 7 bases. V gave up 0 bases and J gave up 8 bases; unmatched junction bases: 9. Germline CDR1 reads SNHLY; CDR2 reads FYNNEI. CDR3 length equals 15 residues. As DNA, the CDR3 is TGTGCCAGCAGTGAAGCGGTGGCAGGGGGGAACGGCTACACCTTC. As protein: CASSEAVAGGNGYTF.

CDR3 loop: CASIGVTNYGYTF. In DNA, the CDR3 is TGTGCCAGCATAGGCGTTACTAACTATGGCTACACCTTC. V is TRBV2 and J is TRBJ1-2; no clear D. V was pared by 7 bases and J by 0 bases, with 9 bases between. The CDR3 covers 13 residues. Per the germline V gene, CDR1 is SNHLY and CDR2 is FYNNEI.

The rearrangement uses TRBV2 and TRBJ1-1; maybe TRBD1 (5 bases). Per germline, CDR1 SNHLY and CDR2 FYNNEI. CDR3 length equals 14 residues. The ends were cut back, 7 bases at V and 0 bases at J, with 12 bases in the middle. The CDR3 region is CASNSEGMNTEAFF. The CDR3 DNA sequence: TGTGCCAGCAATAGCGAGGGGATGAACACTGAAGCTTTCTTT.

The gene calls are TRBV7-9 and TRBJ2-3; 13 bases line up with TRBD2. Trimming cost V 3 bases and J 1 base; bases outside gene matches: 1. CDR3 length equals 16 residues. CDR1 is SEHNR and CDR2 is FQNEAQ in the germline V gene (reference sequence). The DNA of the CDR3 is TGTGCCAGCAGCTTCGGACTAGCGGGGGGCACAGATACGCAGTATTTT. This codes for CASSFGLAGGTDTQYF.

The chain uses TRBV27 and TRBJ1-1; D might be TRBD1 (5 bases). Germline V gene data show CDR1 as MNHEY and CDR2 as SMNVEV (reference sequence). This CDR3 contains 12 residues. The V end was cut by 3 bases, the J end by 5 bases, with 7 bases between. Here the CDR3 DNA reads TGTGCCAGCAGTTTTCAGGGAACTGAAGCTTTCTTT. Its translation is CASSFQGTEAFF.

The chain couples TRBV6-5 to TRBJ2-3, with 8 bases that match TRBD2. Germline CDR1 is MNHEY and CDR2 is SVGAGI. The CDR3 sequence is 14 residues long. V was clipped by 10 bases and J by 2 bases; unmatched bases: 8. CDR3 bases: TGTGCCACCCTCAGCGGGGGACACACAGATACGCAGTATTTT. Residues: CATLSGGHTDTQYF.

J is TRBJ2-7 and V is TRBV9; tentative D call: TRBD1 (6 bases). Germline V gene lookup returns CDR1 SGDLS and CDR2 YYNGEE. Trimming pared 0 bases from V and 7 bases from J, leaving 14 bases between. The CDR3 sequence is 14 residues long. CDR3 coding DNA: TGTGCCAGCAGCGTAGGCAGGGGTCTGGGTGAGCAGTACTTC. It is translated as CASSVGRGLGEQYF. The complete variable domain, with remaining parts taken from reference TRBV9 and TRBJ2-7, reads DSGVTQTPKHLITATGQRVTLRCSPRSGDLSVYWYQQSLDQGLQFLIQYYNGEERAKGNILERFSAQQFPDLHSELNLSSLELGDSALYFCASSVGRGLGEQYFGPGTRLTVT.

This clone has more than one count but fewer than ten. V and J are TRBV10-2 and TRBJ2-1; weak D call: TRBD1 (5 bases). V gave up 3 bases and J gave up 7 bases, with 13 bases separating them. The CDR3 spans 14 residues. Germline CDR1 WSHSY, CDR2 SAAADI. The CDR3 DNA reads as TGCGCCAGCAGTGATGATAGGGGCACAAATGAGCAGTTCTTC. Encoded protein: CASSDDRGTNEQFF.

The chain couples TRBV5-4 to TRBJ2-6, with TRBD2 as a possible D gene (6 bases). This CDR3 has 16 residues. In germline, CDR1 is SGHNT, CDR2 YYREEE (reference sequence). The V end lost 4 bases, the J end lost 3 bases, and 14 bases lay between the germline ends. The CDR3 spells CASSLSGTGGANVLTF. In nucleotides, the CDR3 is TGTGCCAGCAGCCTCTCCGGGACTGGTGGGGCCAACGTCCTGACTTTC.

This clone was counted between two and nine times. The genes are TRBV30 and TRBJ2-1, with 8 bases fitting TRBD2. In germline, CDR1 is GTSNPN, CDR2 SVGIG (reference sequence). J lost 7 bases, V lost 3 bases, and 11 bases had no gene match. CDR3 size: 15 residues. The DNA of the CDR3 is TGTGCCTGGAGGGCCCCGGGACTAGTCATGAATGAGCAGTTCTTC. Translated: CAWRAPGLVMNEQFF.

The chain employs TRBV5-6 and TRBJ2-1; 9 bases are a match to TRBD2. In germline, CDR1 is SGHDT, CDR2 YYEEEE. The V gene end was trimmed by 4 bases and the J gene end by 3 bases; junction bases not matched to a gene: 11. CDR3 size: 17 residues. The CDR3: CASSREAGLADYNEQFF. CDR3 coding DNA: TGTGCCAGCAGCCGGGAAGCGGGACTAGCAGACTACAATGAGCAGTTCTTC. Together with reference TRBV5-6 and TRBJ2-1, the CDR3 gives the full variable domain: DAGVTQSPTHLIKTRGQQVTLRCSPKSGHDTVSWYQQALGQGPQFIFQYYEEEERQRGNFPDRFSGHQFPNYSSELNVNALLLGDSALYLCASSREAGLADYNEQFFGPGTRLTVL.